These 5 T cell receptor beta chains share one sample of origin, sequenced in a study of cytomegalovirus exposure and HLA in healthy donors. This PCR relied on a set of 60 Vbeta primers and 13 Jbeta primers. Clones were sequenced by immunoSEQ multiplex PCR, and TCRdb holds only the in-frame ones, with some missing. The table includes some 150,000 clones, 79% detected once. The material sequenced was PBMCs. The receptors were sampled from a woman aged 40-49 years in good health and CMV-seropositive.

The V gene is TRBV11-2, the J gene TRBJ2-3; D unresolved. CDR1 SGHAT and CDR2 FQNNGV come from the germline V gene. The length of the CDR3 is 16 residues. V lost 2 bases and J 1 base, leaving 13 bases between the germline ends. In DNA, the CDR3 is TGTGCCAGCAGCTTATCGGTAGCCCTGGGCACAGATACGCAGTATTTT. This translates into CASSLSVALGTDTQYF.

This chain joins TRBV29-1 and TRBJ1-1; D unresolved. The V gene's germline CDR1 is SQVTM and CDR2 ANQGSEA. Trimming stripped 1 base from V and 1 base from J, with 7 bases between. CDR3 size: 13 residues. The CDR3 loop is CSVEASGNTEAFF. The CDR3 DNA reads as TGCAGCGTTGAAGCATCGGGGAACACTGAAGCTTTCTTT.

The chain uses TRBV2 and TRBJ2-3; maybe TRBD2 (7 bases). V lost 4 bases to trimming and J lost 5 bases, with 16 bases between them. This CDR3 spans 15 amino acids. Germline CDR1 and CDR2: SNHLY and FYNNEI. In DNA, the CDR3 is TGTGCCAGCAGTGTTAGTTGGGGGGGCAAAGATACGCAGTATTTT. This encodes CASSVSWGGKDTQYF.

V and J are TRBV29-1 and TRBJ2-5; D perhaps matches TRBD1 (8 bases). CDR3 length: 12 amino acids. Germline CDR1 SQVTM, CDR2 ANQGSEA. The V end was cut by 5 bases, the J end by 11 bases, with 18 bases between. This CDR3 is CSVQRTGREQYF. In DNA form, the CDR3 reads TGCAGCGTTCAAAGGACAGGGCGGGAGCAGTACTTC.

The rearrangement joins TRBV6-5 to TRBJ1-2, with 10 bases fitting TRBD1. Germline V CDR1 and CDR2: MNHEY, SVGAGI. V lost 9 bases to trimming and J lost 8 bases; unmatched junction nucleotides: 6. The CDR3 spans 12 residues. The CDR3 loop reads CASRRTGGGYTF. In DNA form, the CDR3 reads TGTGCCAGTCGACGGACAGGGGGAGGCTACACCTTC.